What follows are 12 T cell receptor beta chains derived from one specimen sequenced in a study of CD8 T cells in ankylosing spondylitis (dated by TCRdb to about 2017). The protocol used for the library was 5' RACE. Sequenced using an Illumina HiSeq 2500. In-frame beta chains were kept once TCRdb had trimmed the public reads at Q25 with fastp and called clones with MiXCR. Identical CDR3 protein sequences are pooled into one entry, listed with their most common genes and DNA. The sample table holds around 210,000 distinct CDR3 sequences, of which roughly 8.2% were seen once. Of the sample, more than 4.5% is held by the ten largest clones. The sequencing input was blood, either unsorted or a sorted T cell fraction (not recorded which). These TCRs come from a female donor with ankylosing spondylitis or in good health (not recorded which).

This clonotype was counted many times. The chain recombines TRBV4-3 with TRBJ2-1; TRBD2 matches at 14 bases. The CDR3 loop spans 17 amino acids. In germline, CDR1 is LGHNA, CDR2 YSLEER. J gave up 2 bases and V 3 bases, and 3 bases lay outside the gene matches. The CDR3 loop reads CASSQRTSGRTYNEQFF. CDR3 DNA sequence: TGCGCCAGCAGCCAGAGGACTAGCGGGAGGACCTACAATGAGCAGTTCTTC.

Many counts were recorded for this clonotype. This chain connects TRBV15 to TRBJ2-3, with 9 bases matching TRBD2. V lost 5 bases and J lost 2; bases outside the gene matches: 5. CDR1 and CDR2 (germline): LNHNV, YYDKDF (reference sequence). CDR3 size: 15 residues. The CDR3 nucleotides read TGTGCCACCAGCCCGACTAGCGGACTCACAGATACGCAGTATTTT. This encodes CATSPTSGLTDTQYF.

This clonotype was seen repeatedly, ten times or more. V is TRBV19 and J is TRBJ2-1, with 9 bases that match TRBD1. J was trimmed by 6 bases and V by 5 bases; bases with no gene match: 5. The CDR3 extends over 14 amino acids. Germline loops: CDR1 LNHDA, CDR2 SQIVND (reference sequence). CDR3 in amino acids: CASSWDRVGNEQFF. CDR3 in DNA: TGTGCCAGTAGTTGGGACAGGGTCGGCAATGAGCAGTTCTTC.

The sample holds many counts of this clonotype. The chain joins TRBV29-1 to TRBJ2-1; TRBD1 matches at 8 bases. CDR1 and CDR2 from the germline V gene are SQVTM and ANQGSEA. V gave up 7 bases and J gave up 9 bases; unmatched junction bases: 17. The CDR3 loop spans 15 amino acids. The CDR3 is CSARTGWAEKGEQFF. For the CDR3, the DNA is TGCAGCGCTAGGACAGGGTGGGCTGAAAAGGGTGAGCAGTTCTTC.

This clonotype was found many times. The chain uses TRBV5-1 and TRBJ2-7; TRBD1 aligns across 8 bases. CDR3 length: 15 residues. V shed 4 bases, J shed 9 bases, and the junction held 15 bases outside the gene matches. CDR1 and CDR2 from the germline V gene are SGHRS and YFSETQ. The CDR3 nucleotides are TGCGCCAGCAGCCCCGGGACAGGTGGCCCCCTTGGGCAGTACTTC. Translated, it gives CASSPGTGGPLGQYF.

This clonotype occurred many times. The chain couples TRBV24-1 to TRBJ2-1; D uncertain. V shed 4 bases and J shed 4 bases, with 13 bases lying between them. Germline lookup yields CDR1 KGHDR and CDR2 SFDVKD. CDR3 length: 15 residues. CDR3 sequence reads: CATSDPRQQYNEQFF. CDR3 nucleotide sequence: TGTGCCACCAGTGACCCTCGTCAGCAATACAATGAGCAGTTCTTC.

This clonotype was seen many times. The CDR3 region is CASRVGGSSYNEQFF. CDR3 DNA sequence: TGTGCCAGCAGAGTAGGGGGGAGCTCCTACAATGAGCAGTTCTTC. The chain links TRBV14 to TRBJ2-1, with D tentatively TRBD1 or TRBD2 (6 bases each). The CDR3 runs to 15 residues. V dropped 6 bases and J dropped 0 bases, with 12 bases sitting between them. In germline, CDR1 is SGHDN, CDR2 FVKESK.

A remark on this clonotype: A much larger clone differs by one base, so this may be a read error. The J gene is TRBJ2-7, the V gene TRBV15, with TRBD2 matching over 11 bases. This CDR3 contains 16 residues. Germline V gene lookup returns CDR1 LNHNV and CDR2 YYDKDF (reference sequence). The DNA of the CDR3 is TGTGCCACCAACAGAGGGGGACTAGCGGCCTCCTACGAGCAGTACTTC. The encoded protein is CATNRGGLAASYEQYF.

Details on this clonotype: This may be a read error, as it is one base from a much larger clone. The chain uses TRBV19 and TRBJ2-3; D call uncertain. This CDR3 contains 14 residues. In germline, CDR1 is LNHDA, CDR2 SQIVND (reference sequence). The V end lost 6 bases, the J end lost 4 bases, and 14 bases lay between the germline ends. This CDR3 reads CASRRPENADTQYF. The CDR3 coding sequence is TGTGCCAGTAGACGTCCGGAGAACGCAGATACGCAGTATTTT.

V is TRBV7-2 and J is TRBJ2-7; D possibly matches TRBD1 or TRBD2 (5 bases each). V was cut by 4 bases and J by 0 bases, with 10 bases left in between. Germline V lookup: CDR1 SGHTA, CDR2 FQGNSA. The CDR3 has 14 amino acids. CDR3 region: CASSWDVSSYEQYF. As DNA, the CDR3 is TGTGCCAGCAGCTGGGACGTGAGCTCCTACGAGCAGTACTTC.

This clonotype has ten or more counts. The genes are TRBV7-2 and TRBJ1-5, with a weak D call TRBD1 (5 bases). V was cut by 6 bases and J by 5 bases, with 8 bases left in between. The CDR3 sequence is 12 residues long. Germline CDR1 SGHTA, CDR2 FQGNSA. The chain's CDR3 is CASSAGYQPQHF. In DNA form, the CDR3 reads TGTGCCAGCAGTGCAGGGTATCAGCCCCAGCATTTT. The full variable domain, rest sourced from reference TRBV7-2 and TRBJ1-5, is GAGVSQSPSNKVTEKGKDVELRCDPISGHTALYWYRQSLGQGLEFLIYFQGNSAPDKSGLPSDRFSAERTGGSVSTLTIQRTQQEDSAVYLCASSAGYQPQHFGDGTRLSIL.

This clonotype was detected ten times or more. The genes are TRBV12-3 or TRBV12-4 and TRBJ2-1, with D perhaps matching TRBD2 (5 bases). CDR3 length equals 15 residues. V lost 7 bases to trimming and J lost 6 bases, with 19 bases between them. CDR3 bases: TGTGCCAGCACCATCTCGGTTGCTCGGGGCAATGAGCAGTTCTTC. Its translation: CASTISVARGNEQFF.